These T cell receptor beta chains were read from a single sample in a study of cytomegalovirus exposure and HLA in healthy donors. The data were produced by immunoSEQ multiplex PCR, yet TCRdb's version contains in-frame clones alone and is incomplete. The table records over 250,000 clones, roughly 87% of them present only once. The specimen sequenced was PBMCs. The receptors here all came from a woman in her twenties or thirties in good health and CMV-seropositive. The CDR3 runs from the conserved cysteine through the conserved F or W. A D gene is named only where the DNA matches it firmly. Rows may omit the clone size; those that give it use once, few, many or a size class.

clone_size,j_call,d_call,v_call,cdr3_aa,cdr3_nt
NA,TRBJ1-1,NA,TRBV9,CASSVLTTVNTEAFF,TGTGCCAGCAGCGTCCTTACGACAGTTAACACTGAAGCTTTCTTT
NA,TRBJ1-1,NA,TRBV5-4,CASSLRGTVNTEAFF,TGTGCCAGCAGCTTGAGGGGCACAGTGAACACTGAAGCTTTCTTT
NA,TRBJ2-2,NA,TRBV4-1,CASSQPRAGELFF,TGCGCCAGCAGCCAACCGCGGGCCGGGGAGCTGTTTTTT
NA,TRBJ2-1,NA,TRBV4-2,CASSQDLADRQFF,TGTGCCAGCAGCCAAGACCTCGCTGATCGGCAGTTCTTC
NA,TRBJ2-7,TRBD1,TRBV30,CAWSRGHEQYF,TGTGCCTGGAGTAGGGGGCACGAGCAGTACTTC
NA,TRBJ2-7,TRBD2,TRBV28,CASSLWTSGRDYEQYF,TGTGCCAGCAGTCTGTGGACTAGCGGGAGGGACTACGAGCAGTACTTC
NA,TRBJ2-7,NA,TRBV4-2,CASSQEFGQFYEQYF,TGTGCCAGCAGCCAAGAGTTCGGACAGTTCTACGAGCAGTACTTC
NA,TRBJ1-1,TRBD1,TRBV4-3,CASSDDRDTEAFF,TGCGCCAGCAGCGATGACAGGGACACTGAAGCTTTCTTT
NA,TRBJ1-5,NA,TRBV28,CASSLGSRGVQPQHF,TGTGCCAGCAGTTTAGGGTCAAGGGGCGTGCAGCCCCAGCATTTT
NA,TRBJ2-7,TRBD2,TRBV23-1,CASSHREGMNEQYF,TGCGCCAGCAGCCACCGGGAGGGGATGAACGAGCAGTACTTC
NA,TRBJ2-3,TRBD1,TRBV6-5,CASSSPETGRDTQYF,TGTGCCAGCAGTTCCCCCGAGACAGGGAGAGATACGCAGTATTTT
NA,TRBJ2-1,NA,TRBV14,CASSPTRDEQFF,TGTGCCAGCAGCCCTACCAGGGACGAGCAGTTCTTC
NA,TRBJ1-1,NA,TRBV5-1,CASSSGINSMNTEAFF,TGCGCCAGCAGCTCAGGCATCAATTCCATGAACACTGAAGCTTTCTTT
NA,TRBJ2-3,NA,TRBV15,CATSRATSSRTDTQYF,TGTGCCACCAGCAGAGCCACTAGCTCCCGCACAGATACGCAGTATTTT
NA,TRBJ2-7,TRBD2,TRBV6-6,CASTPRERENYEQYF,TGTGCCAGCACCCCCAGAGAGCGGGAGAATTACGAGCAGTACTTC
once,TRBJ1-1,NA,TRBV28,CASSWEVGPNTEAFF,TGTGCCAGCAGTTGGGAGGTGGGACCTAACACTGAAGCTTTCTTT
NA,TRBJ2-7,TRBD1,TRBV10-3,CATGQGITYEQYF,TGTGCCACTGGACAGGGAATTACCTACGAGCAGTACTTC
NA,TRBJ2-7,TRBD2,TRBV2,CASWTSGRGYEQYF,TGTGCCAGCTGGACTAGCGGGAGAGGCTACGAGCAGTACTTC
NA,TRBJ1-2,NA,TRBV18,CASSPGTDRSTF,TGTGCCAGCTCACCGGGAACAGACCGCAGCACCTTC
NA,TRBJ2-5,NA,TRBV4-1,CASSQIRVETQYF,TGCGCCAGCAGCCAAATAAGGGTGGAGACCCAGTACTTC
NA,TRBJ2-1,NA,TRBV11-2,CASSQSPGPHSSYNEQFF,TGTGCCAGCAGCCAAAGCCCGGGCCCACATAGCTCCTACAATGAGCAGTTCTTC
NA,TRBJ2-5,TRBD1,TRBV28,CASRIYLGGGPETQYF,TGTGCCAGCAGGATATACTTAGGGGGCGGTCCGGAGACCCAGTACTTC
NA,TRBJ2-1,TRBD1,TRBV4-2,CASSQEQDRGLLPYNEQFF,TGTGCCAGCAGCCAAGAACAGGACAGGGGGCTATTACCTTACAATGAGCAGTTCTTC
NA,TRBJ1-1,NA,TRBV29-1,CSVGGGVNTEAFF,TGCAGCGTTGGCGGGGGGGTGAACACTGAAGCTTTCTTT
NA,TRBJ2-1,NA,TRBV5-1,CASSLSGSVNEQFF,TGCGCCAGCAGCTTGTCAGGGTCGGTTAATGAGCAGTTCTTC
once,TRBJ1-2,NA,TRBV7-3,CASSLDRTGYTF,TGTGCCAGCAGCTTAGACAGGACTGGCTACACCTTC
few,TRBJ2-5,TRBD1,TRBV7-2,CASSLGGTGGFAQYF,TGTGCCAGCAGCTTAGGGGGGACAGGGGGCTTTGCCCAGTACTTC
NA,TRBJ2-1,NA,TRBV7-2,CASSWRVDEQFF,TGTGCCAGCAGCTGGAGGGTCGATGAGCAGTTCTTC
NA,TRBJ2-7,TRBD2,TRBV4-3,CASSPSSGSGNEQYF,TGCGCCAGCAGCCCCTCTAGCGGGAGTGGCAACGAGCAGTACTTC
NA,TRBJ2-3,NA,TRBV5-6,CASSLGSQGVGGTDTQYF,TGTGCCAGCAGCTTGGGTTCGCAGGGAGTCGGGGGCACAGATACGCAGTATTTT
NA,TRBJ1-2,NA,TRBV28,CASTIAGIGYTF,TGTGCCAGCACCATCGCAGGGATCGGCTACACCTTC
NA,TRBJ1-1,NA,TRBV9,CASSVMAENTEAFF,TGTGCCAGCAGCGTAATGGCGGAGAACACTGAAGCTTTCTTT
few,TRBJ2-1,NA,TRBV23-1,CASSQSGEQFF,TGCGCCAGCAGTCAATCGGGTGAGCAGTTCTTC
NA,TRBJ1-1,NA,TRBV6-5,CASNSPWTDQAFF,TGTGCCAGCAACTCCCCCTGGACAGATCAAGCTTTCTTT
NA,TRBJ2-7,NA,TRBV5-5,CASSLVGVGYEQYF,TGTGCCAGCAGCTTGGTCGGGGTAGGGTACGAGCAGTACTTC
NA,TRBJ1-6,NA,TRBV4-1,CASSQTGDKNSPLHF,TGCGCCAGCAGCCAAACGGGAGACAAAAATTCACCCCTCCACTTT
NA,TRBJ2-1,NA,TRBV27,CASSPSRNEQFF,TGTGCCAGCAGTCCCTCTAGGAATGAGCAGTTCTTC
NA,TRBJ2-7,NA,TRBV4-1,CASSQIRGSEQYF,TGCGCCAGCAGCCAGATCCGCGGGTCCGAGCAGTACTTC
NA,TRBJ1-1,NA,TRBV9,CASSSPRGMNTEAFF,TGTGCCAGCAGCTCCCCCAGGGGAATGAACACTGAAGCTTTCTTT
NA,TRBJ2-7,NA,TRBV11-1,CASSRLEQYF,TGTGCCAGCAGCCGACTCGAGCAGTACTTC
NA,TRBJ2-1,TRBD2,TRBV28,CASSPTRTLRGTSGRGGEQFF,TGTGCCAGCAGTCCGACGAGGACACTTAGGGGGACTAGCGGGAGGGGCGGTGAGCAGTTCTTC
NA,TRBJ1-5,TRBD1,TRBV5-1,CASSLGDRGGDQPQHF,TGCGCCAGCAGCTTGGGGGACAGGGGAGGGGATCAGCCCCAGCATTTT
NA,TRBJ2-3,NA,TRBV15,CATSRDQFTDTQYF,TGTGCCACCAGCAGAGATCAATTCACAGATACGCAGTATTTT
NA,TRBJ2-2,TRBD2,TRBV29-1,CSVGMAGVGPQGTGELFF,TGCAGCGTTGGGATGGCGGGAGTCGGACCACAAGGAACCGGGGAGCTGTTTTTT
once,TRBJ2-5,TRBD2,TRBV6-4,CASTESTSGGNQETQYF,TGTGCCAGCACGGAAAGTACTAGCGGGGGGAACCAAGAGACCCAGTACTTC
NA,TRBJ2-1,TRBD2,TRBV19,CASSILSGAAHEQFF,TGTGCCAGTAGTATTCTTAGCGGGGCAGCCCATGAGCAGTTCTTC